This T cell receptor (beta chain) was sequenced in a study of shared clonotypes between healthy human individuals. Across the study: The people who gave samples were two women and three men aged 18 to 49. Study-level findings and limits: Larger richness was generally estimated for naive than memory subsets.

CD45RO-negative CD8 cells positively selected for CCR7 made up the naive population, which excluded terminally differentiated effector memory CD45RA+ cells. Donors were healthy HIV-negative adults without recently reported acute infections or vaccinations. As processed by the authors: ImmunoSEQ output lacked quality scores and full-length reads, limiting matched filtering. Libraries were prepared by immunoSEQ multiplex PCR; TCRdb keeps only in-frame clonotypes and omits some of them. V and J calls and clone size are copied from that table; D and trimming were computed from the DNA. The sample shows 500,000 to 700,000 clones, approximately 96% of them seen only once. This CDR3 contains 14 residues. Germline CDR1 reads GTSNPN; CDR2 reads SVGIG (reference sequence). V dropped 3 bases and J dropped 3 bases, with 15 bases sitting between them. Worth noting for this clone: The antigen remains undetermined.

The chain employs TRBV30 and TRBJ2-7; no firm D call. The sequence was obtained from a woman aged 25 to 39 in good health. Input material: naive CD8+ T cells sorted from blood. CDR3 protein: CAWRAPEHDYEQYF. As DNA, the CDR3 is TGTGCCTGGAGGGCGCCTGAACATGACTACGAGCAGTACTTC.